Listed below are T cell receptor beta chains from one sample, sequenced in a study of regulatory T cells in long-lasting Graves disease. Each CDR3 protein is one row after TCRdb ran MiXCR on the multiplex PCR reads. This table holds a few hundred thousand distinct CDR3 sequences, 23% found once. The source material was peripheral blood mononuclear cells (PBMCs), sampled when the disease was refractory, from a patient treated with antithyroid drugs. These receptors all stem from a female donor with Graves disease. CDR3s include the opening cysteine and the closing phenylalanine or tryptophan. The order of the fields is D gene, clone size, J gene, V gene, CDR3 DNA, CDR3 protein. A D gene is named only where the DNA matches it firmly. A clone size is listed for some rows: how often the clone was seen (once, few, many), or a class if it is expanded.

TRBD2,-,TRBJ2-3,TRBV2,TGTGCCAGCAGCCAACATGGACTAGCGGGAGGTAGCACAGATACGCAGTATTTT,CASSQHGLAGGSTDTQYF
-,few,TRBJ1-1,TRBV13,TGTGCCAGCGGGTACAGGGACACTGAAGCTTTCTTT,CASGYRDTEAFF
TRBD2,few,TRBJ2-7,TRBV4-1,TGCGCCAGCAGCCGAACGGGGCTAGCGGGTGGCTACGAGCAGTACTTC,CASSRTGLAGGYEQYF
-,-,TRBJ1-6,TRBV20-1,TGCAGTACCGGACAGAGCAATTCACCCCTCCACTTT,CSTGQSNSPLHF
-,many,TRBJ1-5,TRBV12-3/TRBV12-4,TGTGCCAGCAGTTTAGACGGGAGGAACAATCAGCCCCAGCATTTT,CASSLDGRNNQPQHF
-,-,TRBJ1-5,TRBV6-1,TGTGCCAGCAGTGAACCGGCGGTCTGGGCTCAGGACGATAGCAATCAGCCCCAGCATTTT,CASSEPAVWAQDDSNQPQHF
-,few,TRBJ1-5,TRBV30,TGTGCCTGGCAGTACCCTGGACGGGGGAGCAATCAGCCCCAGCATTTT,CAWQYPGRGSNQPQHF
-,once,TRBJ2-2,TRBV20-1,TGCAGTGCTAGATATCAGGGAAACACCGGGGAGCTGTTTTTT,CSARYQGNTGELFF
-,-,TRBJ2-1,TRBV29-1,TGCAGCGTTGAAGATCCGTCGGCTATATACAATGAGCAGTTCTTC,CSVEDPSAIYNEQFF
-,few,TRBJ1-5,TRBV27,TGTGCCAGCAGTTTGGCAGCAGGAGGACGTAATCAGCCCCAGCATTTT,CASSLAAGGRNQPQHF
-,few,TRBJ1-4,TRBV20-1,TGCAGTGCCACATCAGGTTGGGGTGAAAAACTGTTTTTT,CSATSGWGEKLFF
-,few,TRBJ2-3,TRBV18,TGTGCCAGCTCCCTCCAAGGGGATACGCAGTATTTT,CASSLQGDTQYF
TRBD1,few,TRBJ2-7,TRBV2,TGTGCCAGCAGTGAAGCGCTTGTGACAGGGGACGAGCAGTACTTC,CASSEALVTGDEQYF
-,few,TRBJ2-5,TRBV6-1,TGTGCCAGCAGTCCCGGGGCCCTCCCGACCCAGTACTTC,CASSPGALPTQYF
-,-,TRBJ1-5,TRBV9,TGTGCCAGCAGCCCCGCGGGGTTCGGCAATCAGCCCCAGCATTTT,CASSPAGFGNQPQHF
TRBD1,-,TRBJ1-2,TRBV7-3,TGTGCCGGACAGACAGGGATGAACTATGGCTACACCTTC,CAGQTGMNYGYTF
TRBD2,many,TRBJ2-5,TRBV2,TGTGCCAAGGGAGGTAGCGGGAGGGAAGAGACCCAGTACTTC,CAKGGSGREETQYF
TRBD2,few,TRBJ2-7,TRBV5-1,TGCGCCAGCAGCTTGGGAAGCGGGAGGAACGAGCAGTACTTC,CASSLGSGRNEQYF